In this sample, the clone carrying this T cell receptor beta chain turned up many times. Unique molecular identifiers were incorporated into the prepared TCRbeta library. TCRdb re-called the PCR reads through MiXCR, storing one row per CDR3 protein. Of hundreds of thousands of distinct CDR3 sequences in the sample, roughly a tenth were seen once. This specimen comes from a study of T-cell reconstitution after alpha-beta-depleted transplantation in children. The CDR3 has 14 residues. Germline lookup yields CDR1 SGHTA and CDR2 FQGNSA. Trimming pared 1 base from V and 4 bases from J, leaving 7 bases between.

V is TRBV7-2 and J is TRBJ2-2, with D uncertain. Here the sequenced sample was PBMCs from the stem cell graft donor, taken from the stem cell graft. The TCR comes from a human donor who donated a stem cell graft to a child with acute myeloid leukemia. The CDR3 loop reads CASSLVLVTGELFF. CDR3 sequence (DNA): TGTGCCAGCAGCTTAGTTCTAGTCACCGGGGAGCTGTTTTTT.